This T cell receptor (beta chain) was identified during a study of blood T cell repertoires in COVID-19. About the research overall: The United States, Italy and Spain provided the acute and convalescent COVID-19 samples.

This CDR3 is 15 amino acids long. The ends lost 0 bases at V and 7 bases at J; junction bases unmatched: 9. Germline-derived CDR1 and CDR2 are SGHRS and YFSETQ. Participants reported their clinical history, and cohort assignment relied on those reports. In the original analysis: Amplification with reference gene primers provided the estimates of nucleated cell counts. Here immunoSEQ multiplex PCR was the method, and the copy in TCRdb shows in-frame clones only, minus some. That table gives V, J and clone size, and the DNA gave D and trimming. Of around 340,000 clones detected, 85% to 90% appear once; the ten largest clones hold 1%.

The sample taken for sequencing was PBMCs or T cells enriched from blood (not recorded which). This clonotype was obtained from a woman in her 30s who had been exposed to COVID-19. The rearrangement links TRBV5-1 to TRBJ2-7; 8 bases line up with TRBD1. The CDR3 nucleotides are TGCGCCAGCAGCTTGGCACCGACAGGGGTAGATGAGCAGTACTTC. It is translated as CASSLAPTGVDEQYF.